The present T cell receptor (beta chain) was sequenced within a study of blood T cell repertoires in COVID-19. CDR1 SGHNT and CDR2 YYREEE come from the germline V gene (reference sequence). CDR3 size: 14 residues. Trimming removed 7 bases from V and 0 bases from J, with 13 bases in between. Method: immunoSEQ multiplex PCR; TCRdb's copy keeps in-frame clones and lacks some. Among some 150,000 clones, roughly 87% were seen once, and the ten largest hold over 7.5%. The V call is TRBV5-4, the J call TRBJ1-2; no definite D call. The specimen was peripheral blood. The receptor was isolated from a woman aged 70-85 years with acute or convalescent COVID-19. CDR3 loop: CASLETGANYGYTF. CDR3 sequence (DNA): TGTGCCAGCTTAGAGACGGGTGCTAACTATGGCTACACCTTC.